Listed here are 5 T cell receptor beta chains from one sample, sequenced in a study of tumor and adjacent non-tumor tissue in lung cancer. Three rounds of nested PCR, following a modified ARM-PCR protocol, produced the TCRbeta library. TCRdb re-derived calls from the multiplex PCR reads in MiXCR, one entry per CDR3 protein. The sample has some 80,000 distinct CDR3 sequences, about 80% seen once. RNA was extracted from bulk tissue without any cell sorting. Distant lung tissue was collected more than 3 cm away from the tumor edge. Sequencing was done on a sample of distant non-tumor lung tissue. The source of these receptors is an older man with non-small cell lung cancer.

The chain joins TRBV29-1 to TRBJ2-5; 13 positions match TRBD2. Germline CDR1 is SQVTM and CDR2 is ANQGSEA. The CDR3 has 18 amino acids. As DNA, the CDR3 is TGCAAAGTTGAATTCTATTGGACTAGCGGGGGAAAACAAGAGACCCAGTACTTC. This gives the protein CKVEFYWTSGGKQETQYF.

This clonotype has at least ten counts. This sequence joins TRBV5-5 and TRBJ2-7, with D tentatively TRBD1 (5 bases). The germline V gene encodes CDR1 SGHKS and CDR2 YYEKEE (reference sequence). The V end was cut by 1 base, the J end by 6 bases, with 11 bases between. This CDR3 comprises 13 residues. The CDR3 bases are TGTGCCAGCAGCTTGTCGGCCAGGGCCGAGCAGTACTTC. It codes for CASSLSARAEQYF.

Written as DNA, the CDR3 is TGTGCCAGCAGTAAGGACAGCCTGAACTTCGGGGAGCTGTTTTTT. Amino acids: CASSKDSLNFGELFF. This rearrangement joins TRBV6-4 to TRBJ2-2, with D perhaps TRBD1 (6 bases). The CDR3 loop spans 15 amino acids. Germline V gene data show CDR1 as MRHNA and CDR2 as SNTAGT. Trimming cost V 5 bases and J 7 bases, with 17 bases left between them.

The table lists this clonotype with a few counts. A read error may explain this, as a much larger clone is one base away. The chain links TRBV12-3 or TRBV12-4 to TRBJ1-1; D is perhaps TRBD1 (6 bases). This CDR3 is built from 13 residues. Trimming cost V 2 bases and J 7 bases, with 11 bases left between them. The CDR3 sequence is CASSLRGLNEAFF. Here the CDR3 DNA reads TGTGCCAGCAGTTTACGGGGGCTGAATGAAGCTTTCTTT.

Turning to this clonotype: Sequence at one end of the junction differs from germline and may be a read error. V usage is TRBV28 and J usage is TRBJ2-1; a weak D match, TRBD1 (5 bases). Germline lookup yields CDR1 MDHEN and CDR2 SYDVKM. The CDR3 covers 15 residues. The CDR3 coding sequence is TGTGCCAGCAGTCTCACAACAGGTTGGAACAATGAGCAGATCTTC. Encoded protein: CASSLTTGWNNEQIF. The full variable domain, its missing parts supplied by reference TRBV28 and TRBJ2-1, is DVKVTQSSRYLVKRTGEKVFLECVQDMDHENMFWYRQDPGLGLRLIYFSYDVKMKEKGDIPEGYSVSREKKERFSLILESASTNQTSMYLCASSLTTGWNNEQIFGPGTRLTVL.